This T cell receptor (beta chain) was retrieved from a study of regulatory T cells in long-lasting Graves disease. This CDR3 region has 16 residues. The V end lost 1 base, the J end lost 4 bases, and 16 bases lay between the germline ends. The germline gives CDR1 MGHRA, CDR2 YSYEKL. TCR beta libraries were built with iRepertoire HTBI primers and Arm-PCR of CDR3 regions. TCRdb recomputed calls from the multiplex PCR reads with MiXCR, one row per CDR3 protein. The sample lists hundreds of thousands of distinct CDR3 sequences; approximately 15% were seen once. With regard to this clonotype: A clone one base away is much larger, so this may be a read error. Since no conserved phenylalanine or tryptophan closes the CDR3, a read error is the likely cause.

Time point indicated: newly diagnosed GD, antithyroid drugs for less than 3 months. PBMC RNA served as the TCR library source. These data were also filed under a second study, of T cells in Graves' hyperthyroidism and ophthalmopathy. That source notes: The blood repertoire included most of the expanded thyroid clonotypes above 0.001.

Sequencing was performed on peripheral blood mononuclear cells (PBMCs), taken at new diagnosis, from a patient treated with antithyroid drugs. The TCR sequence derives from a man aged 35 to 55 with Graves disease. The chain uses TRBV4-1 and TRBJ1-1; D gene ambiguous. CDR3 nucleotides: TGCGCCAGCAGCCAAGGTACGTGGGAAGAAAGCACTGAAGCTTTCCTT. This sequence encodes CASSQGTWEESTEAFL.